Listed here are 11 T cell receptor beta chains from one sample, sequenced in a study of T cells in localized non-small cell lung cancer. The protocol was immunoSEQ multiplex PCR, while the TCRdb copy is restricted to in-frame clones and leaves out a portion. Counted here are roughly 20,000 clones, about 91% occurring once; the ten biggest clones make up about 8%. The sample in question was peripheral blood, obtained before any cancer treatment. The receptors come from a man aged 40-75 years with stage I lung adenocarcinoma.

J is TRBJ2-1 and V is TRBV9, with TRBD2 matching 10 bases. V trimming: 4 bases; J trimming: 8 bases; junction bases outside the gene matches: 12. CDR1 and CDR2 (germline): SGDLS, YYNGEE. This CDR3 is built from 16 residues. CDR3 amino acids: CASSSAALAGSDEQFF. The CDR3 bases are TGTGCCAGCAGCTCCGCGGCACTAGCGGGATCGGATGAGCAGTTCTTC.

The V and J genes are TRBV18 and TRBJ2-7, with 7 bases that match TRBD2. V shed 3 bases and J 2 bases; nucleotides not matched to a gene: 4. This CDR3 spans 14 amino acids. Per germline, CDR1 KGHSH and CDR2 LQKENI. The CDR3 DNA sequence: TGTGCCAGCTCACCGGCTAGCGGAGCCTACGAGCAGTACTTC. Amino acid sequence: CASSPASGAYEQYF.

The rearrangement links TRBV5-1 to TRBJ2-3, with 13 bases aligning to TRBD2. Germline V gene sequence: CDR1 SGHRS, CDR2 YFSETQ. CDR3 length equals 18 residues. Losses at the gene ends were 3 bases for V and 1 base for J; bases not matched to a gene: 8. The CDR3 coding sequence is TGCGCCAGCAGCTCCACTAGCGGGAGGGTGAAGCGCACAGATACGCAGTATTTT. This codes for CASSSTSGRVKRTDTQYF.

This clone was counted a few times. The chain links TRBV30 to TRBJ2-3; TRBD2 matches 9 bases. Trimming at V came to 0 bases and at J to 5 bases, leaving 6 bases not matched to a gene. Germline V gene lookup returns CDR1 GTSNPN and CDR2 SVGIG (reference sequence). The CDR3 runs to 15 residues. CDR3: CAWSVQGLAKDTQYF. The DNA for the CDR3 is TGTGCCTGGAGTGTACAGGGACTAGCAAAAGATACGCAGTATTTT.

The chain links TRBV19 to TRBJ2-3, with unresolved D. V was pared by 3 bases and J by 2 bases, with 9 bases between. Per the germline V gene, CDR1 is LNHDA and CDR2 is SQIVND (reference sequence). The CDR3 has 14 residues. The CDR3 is CASSMLTLTDTQYF. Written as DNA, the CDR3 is TGTGCCAGTAGTATGTTGACTCTCACAGATACGCAGTATTTT.

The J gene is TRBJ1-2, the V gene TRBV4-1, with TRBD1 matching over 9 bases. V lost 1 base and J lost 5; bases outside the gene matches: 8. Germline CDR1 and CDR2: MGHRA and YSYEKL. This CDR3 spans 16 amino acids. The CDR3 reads CASSQASRDRDYGYTF. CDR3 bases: TGCGCCAGCAGCCAAGCCTCGCGGGACAGGGATTATGGCTACACCTTC.

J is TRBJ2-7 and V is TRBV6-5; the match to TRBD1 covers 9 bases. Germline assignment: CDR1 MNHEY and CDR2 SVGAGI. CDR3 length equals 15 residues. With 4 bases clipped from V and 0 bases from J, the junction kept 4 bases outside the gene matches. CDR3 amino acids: CASSSATGGSYEQYF. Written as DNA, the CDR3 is TGTGCCAGCAGTTCCGCGACAGGGGGCTCCTACGAGCAGTACTTC.

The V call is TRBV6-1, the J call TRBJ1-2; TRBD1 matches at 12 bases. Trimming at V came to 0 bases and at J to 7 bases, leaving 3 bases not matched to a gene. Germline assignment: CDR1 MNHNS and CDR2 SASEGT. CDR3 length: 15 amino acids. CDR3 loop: CASSEAGTGGFGYTF. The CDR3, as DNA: TGTGCCAGCAGTGAAGCCGGGACAGGGGGCTTTGGCTACACCTTC.

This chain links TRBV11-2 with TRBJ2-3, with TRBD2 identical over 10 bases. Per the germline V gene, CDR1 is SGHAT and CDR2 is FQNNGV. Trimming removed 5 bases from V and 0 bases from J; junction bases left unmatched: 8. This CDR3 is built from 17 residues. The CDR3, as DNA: TGTGCCAGCAGCCGGCGGCCTAGCGGGGGTAGCACAGATACGCAGTATTTT. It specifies CASSRRPSGGSTDTQYF. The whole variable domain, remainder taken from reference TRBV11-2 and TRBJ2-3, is EAGVAQSPRYKIIEKRQSVAFWCNPISGHATLYWYQQILGQGPKLLIQFQNNGVVDDSQLPKDRFSAERLKGVDSTLKIQPAKLEDSAVYLCASSRRPSGGSTDTQYFGPGTRLTVL.

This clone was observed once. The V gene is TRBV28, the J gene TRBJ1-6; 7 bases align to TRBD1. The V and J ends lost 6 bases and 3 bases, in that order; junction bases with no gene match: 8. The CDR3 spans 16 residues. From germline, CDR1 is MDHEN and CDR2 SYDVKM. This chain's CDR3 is CASSSPGQLYNSPLHF. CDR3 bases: TGTGCCAGCAGCAGTCCGGGACAGCTCTATAATTCACCCCTCCACTTT.

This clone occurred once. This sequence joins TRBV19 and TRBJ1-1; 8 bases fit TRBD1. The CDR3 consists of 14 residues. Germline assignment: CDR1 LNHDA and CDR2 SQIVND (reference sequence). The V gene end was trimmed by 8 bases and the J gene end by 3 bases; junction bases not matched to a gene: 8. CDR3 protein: CASGRGQAYTEAFF. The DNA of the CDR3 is TGTGCCAGTGGTAGGGGACAGGCATACACTGAAGCTTTCTTT.